The source of this T cell receptor (beta chain) is a study of response to subunit inactivated influenza vaccine. This clonotype was seen only a few times. What it binds is unknown. Study results and caveats: Authors suggested few new T cells are recruited by each seasonal influenza vaccination.

TCRdb re-derived calls from the RT-PCR reads in MiXCR, one entry per CDR3 protein. This repertoire shows some 600,000 distinct CDR3 sequences, about 15% found once; its top ten account for less than 8.5%. This sample comprised PBMCs from blood, obtained approximately 15 days before vaccination. This sequence was found in a man aged 45-60 years who received an inactivated influenza vaccine.

CDR3 sequence reads: CATSSWTSGRASADTQYF. DNA for the CDR3: TGTGCCACCAGTTCATGGACTAGCGGGAGGGCCTCGGCAGATACGCAGTATTTT. The chain joins TRBV24-1 to TRBJ2-3; TRBD2 aligns across 15 bases. Trimming cost V 6 bases and J 4 bases; bases outside gene matches: 10. The CDR3 loop spans 18 amino acids. The germline CDR1 and CDR2 sequences are KGHDR and SFDVKD.